These 19 T cell receptor beta chains originate from one sample sequenced in a study of PD-1 blockade in classical Hodgkin lymphoma (dated by TCRdb to 2018 to 2021). Taken with the paper, the label for time point translates to: cycle 2 day 1 (C2D1) of nivolumab. Every trial patient had relapsed following autologous stem cell transplantation, and prior brentuximab vedotin exposure was what differed among cohorts A, B and C. Libraries were constructed by the immunoSEQ multiplex PCR assay. Here the immuneACCESS table is served through TCRdb, limited to in-frame sequences with V and J called. Missing clones are a known gap in these copies; in checked studies unresolved V genes cover under half, and the rest lacks a known reason. In this sample the table shows about 94,000 clones, roughly nine tenths of which occur a single time. About 10% of the sample goes to the ten largest clones. The specimen comprised peripheral blood mononuclear cells (PBMCs), sampled before the second cycle of nivolumab. Receptor source: a human donor with classical Hodgkin lymphoma.

This chain uses TRBV28 with TRBJ2-6; possibly TRBD2 for D (5 bases). Germline CDR1 MDHEN, CDR2 SYDVKM. The CDR3 sequence is 16 residues long. V lost 11 bases, J lost 0 bases, and 17 bases lay in between. The CDR3 loop is CAAGVGPFSGANVLTF. The CDR3 coding sequence is TGTGCCGCCGGGGTTGGTCCGTTCTCTGGGGCCAACGTCCTGACTTTC.

V and J are TRBV20-1 and TRBJ1-1; D ambiguous. The germline CDR1 and CDR2 sequences are DFQATT and SNEGSKA (reference sequence). The germline V and J ends were trimmed by 3 bases and 1 base, with 3 bases remaining between them. There are 11 residues in the CDR3. CDR3 DNA sequence: TGCAGTGCTAGTACGAACACTGAAGCTTTCTTT. This sequence encodes CSASTNTEAFF.

V and J are TRBV5-6 and TRBJ2-7; D call uncertain. V lost 2 bases, J lost 6 bases, and 18 bases lay in between. The CDR3 runs 15 residues. CDR1 and CDR2 (germline): SGHDT, YYEEEE. CDR3 in amino acids: CASSLIGFGASEQYF. CDR3 DNA sequence: TGTGCCAGCAGCTTAATCGGTTTTGGAGCGAGCGAGCAGTACTTC.

The rearrangement links TRBV9 to TRBJ2-1; 13 bases align to TRBD2. V was clipped by 3 bases and J by 6 bases; unmatched bases: 6. This CDR3 region has 16 residues. Per the germline V gene, CDR1 is SGDLS and CDR2 is YYNGEE. The CDR3 DNA reads as TGTGCCAGCAGCGGCCGACTAGCGGGAGGATTCAATGAGCAGTTCTTC. Its protein is CASSGRLAGGFNEQFF.

The chain has TRBV5-1 and TRBJ1-2; no reliable D call. The CDR3 extends over 13 amino acids. V lost 3 bases and J 8 bases, leaving 14 bases between the germline ends. Germline CDR1 reads SGHRS; CDR2 reads YFSETQ. The CDR3 DNA follows: TGCGCCAGCAGCTACCAGCACAGCGGAGGCTACACCTTC. It specifies CASSYQHSGGYTF.

The chain uses TRBV7-9 and TRBJ2-2; a possible D gene is TRBD1 (6 bases). V was clipped by 5 bases and J by 4 bases, with 14 bases between them. The CDR3 consists of 15 residues. The germline V gene encodes CDR1 SEHNR and CDR2 FQNEAQ (reference sequence). The CDR3 DNA is TGTGCCAGCAGCCAAGGGGACAAGGGCACCGGGGAGCTGTTTTTT. Residues: CASSQGDKGTGELFF.

A few counts support this clone. The J gene is TRBJ1-4, the V gene TRBV19; D is undetermined. Germline values: CDR1 LNHDA, CDR2 SQIVND (reference sequence). The ends were cut back, 4 bases at V and 7 bases at J, with 19 bases in the middle. The CDR3 covers 16 residues. CDR3 region: CASSNRAGRVGEKLFF. The CDR3 nucleotides read TGTGCCAGTAGTAACCGAGCAGGCCGAGTGGGTGAAAAACTGTTTTTT.

The chain couples TRBV7-9 to TRBJ2-5; 7 bases map to TRBD2. Germline values: CDR1 SEHNR, CDR2 FQNEAQ (reference sequence). V lost 0 bases, J lost 4 bases, and 2 bases stayed unmatched. CDR3 length: 14 amino acids. CDR3 nucleotides: TGTGCCAGCAGCTTAGCGGGAGGGGTAGAGACCCAGTACTTC. Its protein is CASSLAGGVETQYF. Full variable domain (remainder filled in from reference TRBV7-9 and TRBJ2-5): DTGVSQNPRHKITKRGQNVTFRCDPISEHNRLYWYRQTLGQGPEFLTYFQNEAQLEKSRLLSDRFSAERPKGSFSTLEIQRTEQGDSAMYLCASSLAGGVETQYFGPGTRLLVL.

By share, this clone ranks as medium-sized (0.01 to 0.1%). The rearrangement links TRBV10-3 to TRBJ1-1; D gene uncertain. CDR1 is ENHRY, CDR2 SYGVKD, per germline. The CDR3 loop spans 14 amino acids. V was trimmed by 3 bases and J by 3 bases, leaving 11 bases between them. DNA for the CDR3: TGTGCCATCAGTGATGGAATTCAAGACACTGAAGCTTTCTTT. This translates into CAISDGIQDTEAFF.

This chain connects TRBV5-1 to TRBJ2-4; D ambiguous. From germline, CDR1 is SGHRS and CDR2 YFSETQ. This CDR3 is 17 amino acids long. V was trimmed by 5 bases and J by 3 bases, leaving 21 bases between them. The CDR3 is CASSLLRKEVDKNIQYF. Written as DNA, the CDR3 is TGCGCCAGCAGTCTTTTGCGGAAAGAGGTGGACAAAAACATTCAGTACTTC.

The chain carries TRBV21-1 and TRBJ2-5. TRBV21-1 is labeled a pseudogene. The CDR3 has 16 amino acids. The CDR3 here is CASSPMPFTYQETQYF. DNA for the CDR3: TGTGCCAGCAGCCCCATGCCCTTCACGTACCAAGAGACCCAGTACTTC.

This clone was found a few times. This chain uses TRBV19 with TRBJ2-2; 8 nucleotides align to TRBD1. CDR1 is LNHDA and CDR2 is SQIVND in the germline V gene (reference sequence). V gave up 10 bases and J gave up 0 bases; unmatched junction bases: 4. This CDR3 is 14 amino acids long. CDR3 region: CATNRGTNTGELFF. The CDR3 nucleotides are TGTGCCACCAACAGGGGGACGAACACCGGGGAGCTGTTTTTT.

Worth noting for this clone: The junction shows a germline mismatch at one end, possibly a read error. V is TRBV5-1 and J is TRBJ2-7; D might be TRBD2 (6 bases). From germline, CDR1 is SGHRS and CDR2 YFSETQ. This CDR3 has 17 residues. The CDR3 region is CASSLEGWGEPVTSKEF. In nucleotides, the CDR3 is TGCGCCAGCAGCTTGGAAGGTTGGGGGGAACCAGTTACGAGCAAGGAGTTC.

The rearrangement links TRBV18 to TRBJ1-4; D ambiguous. This CDR3 has 14 residues. CDR1 KGHSH and CDR2 LQKENI come from the germline V gene. V was shortened by 1 base and J by 3 bases, with 6 bases between the two germline ends. The CDR3 here is CASSPRGANEKLFF. DNA for the CDR3: TGTGCCAGCTCACCACGGGGTGCTAATGAAAAACTGTTTTTT.

The V and J genes are TRBV28 and TRBJ1-4; D not resolved. V lost 2 bases and J 8 bases, leaving 15 bases between the germline ends. The CDR3 runs to 15 residues. The germline V gene encodes CDR1 MDHEN and CDR2 SYDVKM. The CDR3 region is CASSLLSRGDEKLFF. The DNA for the CDR3 is TGTGCCAGCAGTTTACTAAGCCGGGGAGACGAAAAACTGTTTTTT.

This chain joins TRBV5-1 and TRBJ1-4, with D maybe TRBD1 (6 bases). The CDR3 consists of 16 residues. Germline V gene lookup returns CDR1 SGHRS and CDR2 YFSETQ. Trimming cost V 9 bases and J 5 bases, with 23 bases left between them. The CDR3 nucleotides read TGCGCCACCCACCTAGGACAGCCCTTGCCAAATGAAAAACTGTTTTTT. Its protein is CATHLGQPLPNEKLFF.

This rearrangement joins TRBV9 to TRBJ2-7; TRBD1 aligns across 11 bases. Losses at the gene ends were 0 bases for V and 5 bases for J; bases not matched to a gene: 4. CDR1 is SGDLS, CDR2 YYNGEE, per germline. The CDR3 has 15 amino acids. Here the CDR3 reads CASSVEAGQGDEQYF. CDR3 bases: TGTGCCAGCAGCGTAGAGGCGGGACAGGGGGACGAGCAGTACTTC.

The gene calls are TRBV28 and TRBJ2-2, with TRBD2 identical over 14 bases. The CDR3 runs to 15 residues. V was clipped by 5 bases and J by 6 bases; unmatched bases: 2. Germline lookup yields CDR1 MDHEN and CDR2 SYDVKM. CDR3 DNA sequence: TGTGCCAGCAGTCCGGGACTAGCGGGAGCCGGGGAGCTGTTTTTT. This translates into CASSPGLAGAGELFF.

This chain links TRBV10-3 with TRBJ1-2, with D hard to call. CDR1 and CDR2 (germline): ENHRY, SYGVKD. The length of the CDR3 is 14 residues. Trimming cost V 4 bases and J 7 bases, with 16 bases left between them. In DNA, the CDR3 is TGTGCCATCAGTGCCGAGCCGGTGGAGGGTGGCTACACCTTC. Translating gives CAISAEPVEGGYTF.